This TCR beta chain came from a study of CD8+CD57+ T cells in acquired aplastic anemia. General study results and limits: There were approximately 27 CD8+ CDR3 sequences that occurred in both patients and controls.

The study profiled TCR beta VDJ and CDR3 using genomic DNA as template. TCRdb processed the reads anew with MiXCR; each CDR3 protein has one entry. The sample records under 200,000 distinct CDR3 sequences, just under 45% being singletons. In the case of this clonotype: Its cognate antigen is unknown.

The CDR3 is 10 residues long. Trimming cost V 5 bases and J 10 bases, with 9 bases left between them. CDR1 is MNHEY and CDR2 is SMNVEV in the germline V gene (reference sequence). Sequences were obtained from sorted CD4+, CD8+, or CD8+CD57+ T cells (not recorded which) from PBMCs. The source is a human donor in good health. This chain connects TRBV27 to TRBJ2-7, with D perhaps TRBD2 (5 bases). For the CDR3, the DNA is TGTGCCAGCAGTGAACGGGGACAGTACTTC. Protein sequence: CASSERGQYF.